This T cell receptor beta chain is drawn from a study of blood T cell repertoires in COVID-19. Study in general: Sources were T cells, B-cell-depleted T cells, or PBMCs; the material itself was cDNA or gDNA.

Original handling: Scientists estimated how many nucleated cells there were by amplifying reference gene primers. This table comes from immunoSEQ multiplex PCR, and its TCRdb copy is limited to in-frame clones, with some not included. That table is the source of V, J and clone size, and D and trimming were worked out from the DNA. Of approximately 400,000 clones listed, 83% were seen once; the top ten hold about 5.4%. Symptom resolution, clearance, or two negative PCRs marked donors in Cohort 3 as recovered. V lost 4 bases and J lost 2, with 9 bases in between. The CDR3 spans 15 residues. CDR1 is LNHNV and CDR2 is YYDKDF in the germline V gene (reference sequence).

This receptor was taken from a woman between 45 and 65 years old who had recovered from COVID-19. Sequenced sample: PBMCs or T cells enriched from blood (not recorded which). The chain combines TRBV15 with TRBJ1-6; D gene unclear. CDR3 nucleotide sequence: TGTGCCACCAGCACCCAAGCGGCCTATAATTCACCCCTCCACTTT. Translating it yields CATSTQAAYNSPLHF.